The 21 T cell receptor beta chains reported below all come from one sample, sequenced in a study of memory CD4+ T cells and cytomegalovirus serostatus. Single viable CD3+CD4+CD8-CD45RO+ cells were sorted as the memory CD4+ T cells. Assay: immunoSEQ multiplex PCR; the TCRdb copy retains only in-frame clones and omits some. The sample contains about 27,000 clones, 75% to 80% of which appear only once. Sequencing was done on a sample of memory CD4+ T cells from blood. The receptor set was obtained from an adult in good health and CMV-seronegative.

This chain connects TRBV30 to TRBJ1-2; no firm D call. Germline V gene data show CDR1 as GTSNPN and CDR2 as SVGIG (reference sequence). The CDR3 length is 14 residues. The V end lost 6 bases, the J end lost 4 bases, and 18 bases lay between the germline ends. The CDR3 is CACESGKLAYGYTF. In DNA, the CDR3 is TGTGCCTGCGAAAGTGGCAAGTTAGCCTATGGCTACACCTTC.

This chain joins TRBV25-1 and TRBJ1-5; D is undetermined. With 6 bases removed from V and 3 bases from J, the gap between germline ends came to 12 bases. Germline CDR1 is MGHDK and CDR2 is SYGVNS. The CDR3 has 14 amino acids. CDR3 in DNA: TGTGCCAGCAGCCAGACCGGTTCCAATCAGCCCCAGCATTTT. Translating gives CASSQTGSNQPQHF.

The CDR3 coding sequence is TGTGCCAGCACTAACCTGGGACAGGGGACATACACTGAAGCTTTCTTT. This translates into CASTNLGQGTYTEAFF. J is TRBJ1-1 and V is TRBV19, with 10 bases identical to TRBD1. V lost 9 bases and J lost 3; bases outside the gene matches: 13. Germline CDR1 is LNHDA and CDR2 is SQIVND (reference sequence). The length of the CDR3 is 16 residues.

The chain carries TRBV14 and TRBJ2-5; D is unclear. V lost 4 bases and J 1 base, leaving 7 bases between the germline ends. The CDR3 loop spans 13 amino acids. Germline CDR1 is SGHDN and CDR2 is FVKESK. The CDR3 nucleotides read TGTGCCAGCAGCCTTGCCCCCCAAGAGACCCAGTACTTC. Its protein product is CASSLAPQETQYF.

J is TRBJ2-2 and V is TRBV7-9; TRBD1 matches at 10 bases. Trimming cost V 4 bases and J 4 bases; bases outside gene matches: 12. Per the germline V gene, CDR1 is SEHNR and CDR2 is FQNEAQ (reference sequence). The CDR3 sequence is 18 residues long. Written as DNA, the CDR3 is TGTGCCAGCAGCTCAGTGGGCCGCGGACAGGGGGTCACCGGGGAGCTGTTTTTT. It is translated as CASSSVGRGQGVTGELFF. Together with reference TRBV7-9 and TRBJ2-2, the CDR3 gives the full variable domain: DTGVSQNPRHKITKRGQNVTFRCDPISEHNRLYWYRQTLGQGPEFLTYFQNEAQLEKSRLLSDRFSAERPKGSFSTLEIQRTEQGDSAMYLCASSSVGRGQGVTGELFFGEGSRLTVL.

The V gene is TRBV5-6, the J gene TRBJ1-5, with a possible D match to TRBD1 (5 bases). CDR3 length equals 16 residues. V lost 0 bases to trimming and J lost 5 bases, with 15 bases between them. The V gene's germline CDR1 is SGHDT and CDR2 YYEEEE. In nucleotides, the CDR3 is TGTGCCAGCAGCTTGGCGGCCTCGGGGGTGGATCAGCCCCAGCATTTT. Protein: CASSLAASGVDQPQHF.

V gene TRBV6-1 combines with J gene TRBJ2-1; D remains unclear. Germline V gene data show CDR1 as MNHNS and CDR2 as SASEGT. V dropped 0 bases and J dropped 9 bases, with 9 bases sitting between them. This CDR3 has 13 amino acids. CDR3 residues: CASSEAPNREQFF. The CDR3 nucleotides read TGTGCCAGCAGTGAAGCCCCCAATCGTGAGCAGTTCTTC.

CDR3 DNA: TGTGCCAGCACCTCTACTAGCGGGGGGACCCAGTACTTC. Amino acid sequence: CASTSTSGGTQYF. The chain carries TRBV2 and TRBJ2-5; 11 positions match TRBD2. There are 13 residues in the CDR3. The V gene's germline CDR1 is SNHLY and CDR2 FYNNEI. The V gene end was trimmed by 7 bases and the J gene end by 7 bases; junction bases not matched to a gene: 5.

The chain carries TRBV11-2 and TRBJ2-7; no firm D call. This CDR3 is built from 14 residues. Trimming shortened V by 3 bases and J by 2 bases, and 11 bases separated the two germline ends. Per germline, CDR1 SGHAT and CDR2 FQNNGV. This CDR3 is CASSFGQAAYEQYF. The CDR3 DNA follows: TGTGCCAGCAGCTTTGGGCAGGCCGCCTACGAGCAGTACTTC.

The rearrangement links TRBV7-2 to TRBJ1-2, with D unclear. The germline V and J ends were trimmed by 4 bases and 8 bases, with 17 bases remaining between them. The germline gives CDR1 SGHTA, CDR2 FQGNSA. This CDR3 is built from 14 residues. The CDR3: CASSSLDLPWGYTF. The CDR3 DNA follows: TGTGCCAGCAGCTCTCTAGACTTGCCGTGGGGCTACACCTTC.

This clone has only a few counts. This chain connects TRBV29-1 to TRBJ1-2; 9 bases fit TRBD1. The CDR3 extends over 13 amino acids. V gave up 7 bases and J gave up 0 bases; unmatched junction bases: 3. Per the germline V gene, CDR1 is SQVTM and CDR2 is ANQGSEA. The CDR3 spells CSAGTGSNYGYTF. DNA for the CDR3: TGCAGCGCCGGGACAGGGTCTAACTATGGCTACACCTTC. Filled out from reference TRBV29-1 and TRBJ1-2, the complete variable domain reads SAVISQKPSRDICQRGTSLTIQCQVDSQVTMMFWYRQQPGQSLTLIATANQGSEATYESGFVIDKFPISRPNLTFSTLTVSNMSPEDSSIYLCSAGTGSNYGYTFGSGTRLTVV.

This sequence joins TRBV9 and TRBJ2-5; D may be TRBD1 or TRBD2 (7 bases each). V lost 0 bases to trimming and J lost 5 bases, with 23 bases between them. This CDR3 has 18 amino acids. Germline CDR1 is SGDLS and CDR2 is YYNGEE. The CDR3, as DNA: TGTGCCAGCAGCGTAGGGGGCAGGGGGGGAGGGTCGGCTGAGACCCAGTACTTC. It specifies CASSVGGRGGGSAETQYF.

Details on this clone: One junction end disagrees with the germline gene, perhaps due to a read error. Written as DNA, the CDR3 is TGCGCCAGCAGCCTGCTAAGCGGGAGGGAAACCGGGGAGCTGTTTTTT. Encoded protein: CASSLLSGRETGELFF. The chain has TRBV7-9 and TRBJ2-2, with 10 bases fitting TRBD2. Germline V gene sequence: CDR1 SEHNR, CDR2 FQNEAQ (reference sequence). CDR3 size: 16 residues.

V is TRBV11-2 and J is TRBJ2-5, with D tentatively TRBD1 (5 bases). Trimming pared 1 base from V and 2 bases from J, leaving 11 bases between. Germline V lookup: CDR1 SGHAT, CDR2 FQNNGV. The CDR3 runs to 15 residues. CDR3 coding DNA: TGTGCCAGCAGCTTAGCAGGGTTGGATCAAGAGACCCAGTACTTC. Protein product: CASSLAGLDQETQYF.

This sequence joins TRBV27 and TRBJ2-1; a possible D gene is TRBD2 (5 bases). With 7 bases removed from V and 8 bases from J, the gap between germline ends came to 21 bases. CDR1 is MNHEY and CDR2 is SMNVEV in the germline V gene (reference sequence). The CDR3 consists of 15 residues. CDR3 in amino acids: CASILKAGRSHEQFF. The CDR3 nucleotides read TGTGCCAGCATCTTAAAGGCGGGCCGATCGCATGAGCAGTTCTTC.

The genes are TRBV6-5 and TRBJ1-5; weak D call: TRBD1 (6 bases). The CDR3 is 12 amino acids. Between the trimmed V and J ends, which lost 6 bases and 5 bases, there was a span of 8 bases. Germline loops: CDR1 MNHEY, CDR2 SVGAGI. CDR3 sequence: CASRTGDQPQHF. In nucleotides, the CDR3 is TGTGCCAGCAGGACAGGTGATCAGCCCCAGCATTTT.

The chain uses TRBV5-4 and TRBJ2-4; D is ambiguous. The germline V gene has CDR1 SGHNT and CDR2 YYREEE (reference sequence). Trimming took 1 base from V and 0 from J, leaving 5 bases between them. This CDR3 has 14 amino acids. The CDR3 loop reads CASSLSQAKNIQYF. The DNA of the CDR3 is TGTGCCAGCAGCTTGTCGCAAGCCAAAAACATTCAGTACTTC.

The genes are TRBV29-1 and TRBJ2-5, with TRBD2 as a possible D gene (7 bases). Per the germline V gene, CDR1 is SQVTM and CDR2 is ANQGSEA. Trimming took 7 bases from V and 0 from J, leaving 9 bases between them. The CDR3 length is 12 residues. For the CDR3, the DNA is TGCAGCGCGGGGGGCCACCAAGAGACCCAGTACTTC. Translation gives CSAGGHQETQYF.

This clone was detected a few times. The chain recombines TRBV7-2 with TRBJ2-2; 7 bases match TRBD1. Germline V gene lookup returns CDR1 SGHTA and CDR2 FQGNSA. The CDR3 length is 16 residues. Trimming cost V 6 bases and J 7 bases; bases outside gene matches: 14. The CDR3 DNA reads as TGTGCCAGCAGACATTACGGCACAGGGGTGGGCGGGGAGCTGTTTTTT. This sequence encodes CASRHYGTGVGGELFF. The whole variable domain, filled in from reference TRBV7-2 and TRBJ2-2, reads GAGVSQSPSNKVTEKGKDVELRCDPISGHTALYWYRQSLGQGLEFLIYFQGNSAPDKSGLPSDRFSAERTGGSVSTLTIQRTQQEDSAVYLCASRHYGTGVGGELFFGEGSRLTVL.

This clone showed up just once. The DNA for the CDR3 is TGCGCCAGCAGCCAAGTCGGGAGGGGACGGCTAGATGGCTACACCTTC. Its protein is CASSQVGRGRLDGYTF. The rearrangement uses TRBV4-1 and TRBJ1-2; maybe TRBD1 (5 bases). V was shortened by 1 base and J by 6 bases, with 18 bases between the two germline ends. This CDR3 is built from 16 residues. CDR1 and CDR2 from the germline V gene are MGHRA and YSYEKL.

This chain joins TRBV14 and TRBJ1-4; D is unclear. The ends were cut back, 0 bases at V and 6 bases at J, with 17 bases in the middle. Per germline, CDR1 SGHDN and CDR2 FVKESK. The CDR3 runs to 17 residues. The CDR3 DNA reads TGTGCCAGCAGCCAAGAGTTCGGACCCCGCGGATATGAAAAACTGTTTTTT. Translating gives CASSQEFGPRGYEKLFF.